This T cell receptor beta chain was profiled in a study of CD8+ T cells in alopecia areata. On the study more broadly: Tofacitinib was taken orally by treated patients, and the dose was 5 to 10 mg twice daily. Scoring of severity for treated patients was based on percentage of affected scalp area.

The CDR3 consists of 13 residues. The V end was cut by 4 bases, the J end by 1 base, with 10 bases between. Germline V gives CDR1 SQVTM, CDR2 ANQGSEA. Treatment in this sample: oral pan-JAK inhibitor, 5-10 mg twice daily. Sequencing relied on a cDNA template that was reverse transcribed from extracted RNA. Method: immunoSEQ multiplex PCR; TCRdb's copy keeps in-frame clones and lacks some. The sample includes 110,000 or so clones, 50% to 65% of them seen just once. The receptor's source is a human donor with alopecia areata. The chain has TRBV29-1 and TRBJ1-1; D gene uncertain. The sequences come from CD4+ T cells sorted from blood, collected at week 24, from a patient treated with tofacitinib. CDR3 in amino acids: CSVAVQANTEAFF. The CDR3, as DNA: TGCAGCGTTGCAGTTCAGGCGAACACTGAAGCTTTCTTT.